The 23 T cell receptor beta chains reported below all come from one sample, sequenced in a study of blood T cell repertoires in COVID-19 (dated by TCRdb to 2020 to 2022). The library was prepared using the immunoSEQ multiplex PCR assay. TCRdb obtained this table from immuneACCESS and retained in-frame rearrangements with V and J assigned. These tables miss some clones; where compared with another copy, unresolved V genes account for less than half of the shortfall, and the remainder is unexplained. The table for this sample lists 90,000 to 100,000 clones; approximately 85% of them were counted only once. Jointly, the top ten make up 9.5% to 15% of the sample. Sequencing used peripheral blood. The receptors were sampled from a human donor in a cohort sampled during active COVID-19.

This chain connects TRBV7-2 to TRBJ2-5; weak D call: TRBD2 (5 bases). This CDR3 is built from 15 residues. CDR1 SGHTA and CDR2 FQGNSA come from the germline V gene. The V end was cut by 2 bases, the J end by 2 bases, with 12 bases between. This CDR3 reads CASSLSFGGQETQYF. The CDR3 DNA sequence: TGTGCCAGCAGCTTATCCTTCGGAGGACAAGAGACCCAGTACTTC.

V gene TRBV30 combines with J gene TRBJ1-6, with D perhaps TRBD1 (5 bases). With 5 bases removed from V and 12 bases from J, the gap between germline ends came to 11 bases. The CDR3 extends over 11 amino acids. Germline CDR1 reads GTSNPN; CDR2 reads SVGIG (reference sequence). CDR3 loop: CAWAPRGPLHF. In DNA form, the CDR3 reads TGTGCCTGGGCCCCTAGGGGACCCCTCCACTTT. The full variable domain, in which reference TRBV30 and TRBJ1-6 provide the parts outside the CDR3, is SQTIHQWPATLVQPVGSPLSLECTVEGTSNPNLYWYRQAAGRGLQLLFYSVGIGQISSEVPQNLSASRPQDRQFILSSKKLLLSDSGFYLCAWAPRGPLHFGNGTRLTVT.

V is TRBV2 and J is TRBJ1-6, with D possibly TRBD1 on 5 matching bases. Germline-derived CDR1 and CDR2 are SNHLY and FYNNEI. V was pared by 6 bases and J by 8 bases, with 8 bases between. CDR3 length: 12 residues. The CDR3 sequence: CASRIRDSPLHF. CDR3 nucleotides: TGTGCCAGCAGGATCAGGGATTCACCCCTCCACTTT. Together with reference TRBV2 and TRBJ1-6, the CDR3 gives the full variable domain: EPEVTQTPSHQVTQMGQEVILRCVPISNHLYFYWYRQILGQKVEFLVSFYNNEISEKSEIFDDQFSVERPDGSNFTLKIRSTKLEDSAMYFCASRIRDSPLHFGNGTRLTVT.

The CDR3 DNA reads TGTGCCAGCAGCTTATTCCCCCCCGGCGGGAGTGCAACAGATACGCAGTATTTT. This translates into CASSLFPPGGSATDTQYF. The gene calls are TRBV7-3 and TRBJ2-3; 7 nucleotides line up with TRBD2. This CDR3 is built from 18 residues. CDR1 is SGHTA and CDR2 is FQGTGA in the germline V gene. V lost 2 bases and J lost 3; bases outside the gene matches: 14.

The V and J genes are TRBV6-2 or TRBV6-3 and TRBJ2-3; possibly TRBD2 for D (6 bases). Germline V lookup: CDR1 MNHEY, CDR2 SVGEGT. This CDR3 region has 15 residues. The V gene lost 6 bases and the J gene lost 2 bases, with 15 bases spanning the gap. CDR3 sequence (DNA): TGTGCCAGCAGCCCTCCCGCTAGCGCCACAGATACGCAGTATTTT. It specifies CASSPPASATDTQYF.

The CDR3, as DNA: TGTGCCAGCAGCTTAGCGCGGGGGGGGAGTAGAGATACGCAGTATTTT. Translation gives CASSLARGGSRDTQYF. V usage is TRBV7-9 and J usage is TRBJ2-3; TRBD2 aligns across 9 bases. This CDR3 is built from 16 residues. CDR1 and CDR2 from the germline V gene are SEHNR and FQNEAQ (reference sequence). After removal of 0 bases from V and 5 bases from J, the junction contained 6 bases not matched to a gene.

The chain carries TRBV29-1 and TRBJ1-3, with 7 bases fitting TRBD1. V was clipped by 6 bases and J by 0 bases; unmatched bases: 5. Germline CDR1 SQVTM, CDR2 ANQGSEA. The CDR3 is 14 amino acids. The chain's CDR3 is CSVLQGFSGNTIYF. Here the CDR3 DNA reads TGCAGCGTCTTACAGGGGTTCTCTGGAAACACCATATATTTT.

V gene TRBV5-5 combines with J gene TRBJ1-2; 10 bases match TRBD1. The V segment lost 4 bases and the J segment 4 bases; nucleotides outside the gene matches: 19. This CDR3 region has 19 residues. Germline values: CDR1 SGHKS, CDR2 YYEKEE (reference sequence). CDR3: CASSLRGQGVSSRIYGYTF. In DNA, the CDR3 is TGTGCCAGCAGCCTCCGCGGACAGGGGGTTTCATCTCGAATCTATGGCTACACCTTC.

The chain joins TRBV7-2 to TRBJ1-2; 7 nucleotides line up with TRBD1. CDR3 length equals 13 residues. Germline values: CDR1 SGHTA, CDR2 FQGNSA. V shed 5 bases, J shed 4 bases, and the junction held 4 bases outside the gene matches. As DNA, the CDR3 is TGTGCCAGCAGCCAGGGGGGCAGCTATGGCTACACCTTC. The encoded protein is CASSQGGSYGYTF.

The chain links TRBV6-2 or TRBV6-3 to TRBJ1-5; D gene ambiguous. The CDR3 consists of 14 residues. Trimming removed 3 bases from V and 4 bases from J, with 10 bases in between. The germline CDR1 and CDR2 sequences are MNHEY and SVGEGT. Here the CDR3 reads CASSYSVMNQPQHF. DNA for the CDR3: TGTGCCAGCAGTTATTCGGTGATGAATCAGCCCCAGCATTTT.

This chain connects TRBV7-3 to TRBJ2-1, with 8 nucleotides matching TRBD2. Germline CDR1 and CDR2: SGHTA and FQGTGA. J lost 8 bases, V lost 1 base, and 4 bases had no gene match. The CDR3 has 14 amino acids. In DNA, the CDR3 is TGTGCCAGCAGCTTAATGGCGGGAGGCCATGAGCAGTTCTTC. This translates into CASSLMAGGHEQFF.

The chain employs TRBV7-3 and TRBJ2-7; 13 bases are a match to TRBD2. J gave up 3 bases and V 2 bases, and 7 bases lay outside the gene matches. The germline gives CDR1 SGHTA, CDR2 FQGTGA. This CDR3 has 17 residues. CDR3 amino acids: CASSLGTSGTYLYEQYF. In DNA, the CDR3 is TGTGCCAGCAGCTTAGGGACTAGCGGGACGTACCTCTACGAGCAGTACTTC. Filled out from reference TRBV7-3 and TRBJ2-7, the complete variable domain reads GAGVSQTPSNKVTEKGKYVELRCDPISGHTALYWYRQSLGQGPEFLIYFQGTGAADDSGLPNDRFFAVRPEGSVSTLKIQRTERGDSAVYLCASSLGTSGTYLYEQYFGPGTRLTVT.

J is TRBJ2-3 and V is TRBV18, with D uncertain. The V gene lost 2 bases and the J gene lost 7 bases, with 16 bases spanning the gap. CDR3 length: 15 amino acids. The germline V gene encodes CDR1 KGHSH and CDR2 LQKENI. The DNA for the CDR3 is TGTGCCAGCTCACCAAGTATCCCCGGGTGGCATACGCAGTATTTT. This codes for CASSPSIPGWHTQYF.

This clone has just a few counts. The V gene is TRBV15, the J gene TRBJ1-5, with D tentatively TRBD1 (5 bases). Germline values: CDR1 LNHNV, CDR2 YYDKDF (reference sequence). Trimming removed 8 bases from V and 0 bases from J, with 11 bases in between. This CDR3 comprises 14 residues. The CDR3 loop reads CATAGLRSNQPQHF. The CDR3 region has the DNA TGTGCCACCGCGGGGCTTCGTAGCAATCAGCCCCAGCATTTT.

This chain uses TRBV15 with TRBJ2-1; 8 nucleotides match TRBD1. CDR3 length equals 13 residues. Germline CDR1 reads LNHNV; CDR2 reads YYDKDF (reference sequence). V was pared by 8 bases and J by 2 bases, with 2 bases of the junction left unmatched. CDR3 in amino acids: CATPGQAYNEQFF. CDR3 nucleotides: TGTGCCACCCCGGGACAGGCCTACAATGAGCAGTTCTTC.

The CDR3 DNA sequence: TGCGCCAGCAGCCTTCGACAGGGCCCAGATACGCAGTATTTT. Its protein is CASSLRQGPDTQYF. The genes are TRBV4-3 and TRBJ2-3, with TRBD1 matching 7 bases. V lost 4 bases to trimming and J lost 4 bases; unmatched junction nucleotides: 5. CDR1 is LGHNA and CDR2 is YSLEER in the germline V gene. The CDR3 loop spans 14 amino acids.

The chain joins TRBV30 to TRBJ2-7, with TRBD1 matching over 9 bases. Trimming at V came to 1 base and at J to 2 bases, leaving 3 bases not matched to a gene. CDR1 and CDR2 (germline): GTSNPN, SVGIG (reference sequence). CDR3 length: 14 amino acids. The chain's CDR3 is CAWSAGTGTYEQYF. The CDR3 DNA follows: TGTGCCTGGAGTGCCGGGACAGGGACCTACGAGCAGTACTTC. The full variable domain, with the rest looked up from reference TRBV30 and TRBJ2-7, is SQTIHQWPATLVQPVGSPLSLECTVEGTSNPNLYWYRQAAGRGLQLLFYSVGIGQISSEVPQNLSASRPQDRQFILSSKKLLLSDSGFYLCAWSAGTGTYEQYFGPGTRLTVT.

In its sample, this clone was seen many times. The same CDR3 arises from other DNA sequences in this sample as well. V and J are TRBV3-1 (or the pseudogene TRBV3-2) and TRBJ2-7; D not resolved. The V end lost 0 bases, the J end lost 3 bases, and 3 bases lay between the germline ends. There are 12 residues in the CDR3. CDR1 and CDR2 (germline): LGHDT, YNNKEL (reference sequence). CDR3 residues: CASSQEYYEQYF. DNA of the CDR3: TGTGCCAGCAGCCAAGAATACTACGAGCAGTACTTC.

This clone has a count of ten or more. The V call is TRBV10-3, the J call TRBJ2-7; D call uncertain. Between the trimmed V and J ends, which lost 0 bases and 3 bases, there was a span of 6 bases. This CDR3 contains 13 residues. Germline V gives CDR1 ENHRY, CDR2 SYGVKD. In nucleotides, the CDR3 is TGTGCCATCAGTGAGTCATCCAGCTACGAGCAGTACTTC. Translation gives CAISESSSYEQYF.

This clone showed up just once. The CDR3 bases are TGTGCCAGCAGTTTGGGCCTAGCGGGGGCCCAGGAGGAGCAGTACTTC. This gives the protein CASSLGLAGAQEEQYF. V usage is TRBV27 and J usage is TRBJ2-7, with TRBD2 identical over 10 bases. The CDR3 covers 16 residues. Trimming removed 3 bases from V and 7 bases from J; junction bases left unmatched: 12. Germline V lookup: CDR1 MNHEY, CDR2 SMNVEV (reference sequence).

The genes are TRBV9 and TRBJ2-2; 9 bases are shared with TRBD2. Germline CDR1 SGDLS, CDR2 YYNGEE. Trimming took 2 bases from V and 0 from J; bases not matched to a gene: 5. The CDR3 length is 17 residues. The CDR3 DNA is TGTGCCAGCAGCGTCAGTAGCGGGGGACCGAACACCGGGGAGCTGTTTTTT. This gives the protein CASSVSSGGPNTGELFF.

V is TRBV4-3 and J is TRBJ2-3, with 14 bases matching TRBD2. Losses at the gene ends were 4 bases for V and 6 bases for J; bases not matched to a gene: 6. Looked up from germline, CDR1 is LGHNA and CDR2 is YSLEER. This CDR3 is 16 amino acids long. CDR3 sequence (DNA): TGCGCCAGCAGCCCCCGGACTAGCGGGGGGCGGGATACGCAGTATTTT. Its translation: CASSPRTSGGRDTQYF.

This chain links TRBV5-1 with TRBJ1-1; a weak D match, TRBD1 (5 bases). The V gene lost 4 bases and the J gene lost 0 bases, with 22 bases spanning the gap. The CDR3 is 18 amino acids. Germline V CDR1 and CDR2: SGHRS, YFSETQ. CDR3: CASSPHQGRGVMNTEAFF. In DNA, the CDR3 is TGCGCCAGCAGCCCCCACCAGGGAAGAGGAGTAATGAACACTGAAGCTTTCTTT. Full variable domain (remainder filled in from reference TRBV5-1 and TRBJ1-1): KAGVTQTPRYLIKTRGQQVTLSCSPISGHRSVSWYQQTPGQGLQFLFEYFSETQRNKGNFPGRFSGRQFSNSRSEMNVSTLELGDSALYLCASSPHQGRGVMNTEAFFGQGTRLTVV.